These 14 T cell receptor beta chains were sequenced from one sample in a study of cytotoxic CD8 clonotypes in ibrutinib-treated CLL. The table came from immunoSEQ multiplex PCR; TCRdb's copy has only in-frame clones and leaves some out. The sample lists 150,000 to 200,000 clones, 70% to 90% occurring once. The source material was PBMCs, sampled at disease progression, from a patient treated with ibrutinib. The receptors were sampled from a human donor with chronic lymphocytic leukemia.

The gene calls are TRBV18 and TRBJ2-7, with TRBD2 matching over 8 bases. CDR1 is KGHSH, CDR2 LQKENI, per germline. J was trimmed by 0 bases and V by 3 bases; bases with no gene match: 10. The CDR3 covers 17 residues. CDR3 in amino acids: CASSPSGGALFSYEQYF. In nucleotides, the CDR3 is TGTGCCAGCTCACCTTCGGGGGGGGCCCTTTTCTCCTACGAGCAGTACTTC.

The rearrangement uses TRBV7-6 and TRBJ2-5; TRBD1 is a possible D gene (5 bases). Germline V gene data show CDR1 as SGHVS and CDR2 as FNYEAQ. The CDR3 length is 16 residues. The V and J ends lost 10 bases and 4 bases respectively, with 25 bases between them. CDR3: CAITPTPRVRRETQYF. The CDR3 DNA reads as TGTGCCATTACTCCCACCCCCAGGGTTCGGCGAGAGACCCAGTACTTC. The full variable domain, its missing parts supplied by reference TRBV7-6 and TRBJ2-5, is GAGVSQSPRYKVTKRGQDVALRCDPISGHVSLYWYRQALGQGPEFLTYFNYEAQQDKSGLPNDRFSAERPEGSISTLTIQRTEQRDSAMYRCAITPTPRVRRETQYFGPGTRLLVL.

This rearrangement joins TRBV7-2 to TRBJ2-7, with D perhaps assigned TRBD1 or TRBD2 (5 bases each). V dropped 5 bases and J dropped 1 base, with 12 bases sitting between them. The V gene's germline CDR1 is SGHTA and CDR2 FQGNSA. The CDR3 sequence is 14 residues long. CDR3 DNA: TGTGCCAGCAGCAGGGACGGGAAATCCTACGAGCAGTACTTC. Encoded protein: CASSRDGKSYEQYF.

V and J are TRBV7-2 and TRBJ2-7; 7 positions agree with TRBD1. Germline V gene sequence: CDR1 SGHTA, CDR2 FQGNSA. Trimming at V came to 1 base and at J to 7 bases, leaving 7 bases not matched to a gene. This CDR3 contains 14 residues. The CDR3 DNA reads TGTGCCAGCAGCTTAGTTAGGGGGCCGGGGGAGCAGTACTTC. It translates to CASSLVRGPGEQYF.

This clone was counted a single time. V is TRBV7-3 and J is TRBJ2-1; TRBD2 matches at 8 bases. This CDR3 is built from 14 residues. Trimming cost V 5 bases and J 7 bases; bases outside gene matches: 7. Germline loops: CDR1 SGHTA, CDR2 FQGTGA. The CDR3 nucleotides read TGTGCCAGCAGCCCCGAAGCGGGAGTAAATGAGCAGTTCTTC. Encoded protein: CASSPEAGVNEQFF.

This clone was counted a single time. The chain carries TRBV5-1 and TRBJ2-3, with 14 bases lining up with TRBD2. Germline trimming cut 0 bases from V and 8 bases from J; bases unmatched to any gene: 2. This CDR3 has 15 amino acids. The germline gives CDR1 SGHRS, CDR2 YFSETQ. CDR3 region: CASSLEGLAGVTQYF. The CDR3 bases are TGCGCCAGCAGCTTGGAGGGACTAGCGGGAGTTACGCAGTATTTT.

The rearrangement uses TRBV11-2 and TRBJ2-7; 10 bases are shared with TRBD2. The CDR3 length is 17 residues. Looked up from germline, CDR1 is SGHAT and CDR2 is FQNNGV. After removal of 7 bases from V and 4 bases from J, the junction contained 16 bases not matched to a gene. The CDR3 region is CASTLSRTSGIGYEQYF. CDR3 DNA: TGTGCCAGCACCCTTAGCCGAACTAGCGGGATAGGATACGAGCAGTACTTC.

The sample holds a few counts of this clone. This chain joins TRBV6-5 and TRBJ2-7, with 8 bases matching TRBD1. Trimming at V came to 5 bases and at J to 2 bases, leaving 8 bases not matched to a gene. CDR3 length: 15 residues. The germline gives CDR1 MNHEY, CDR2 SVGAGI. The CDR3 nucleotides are TGTGCCAGCAGTAAACGACAGGGGTCAACCTACGAGCAGTACTTC. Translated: CASSKRQGSTYEQYF.

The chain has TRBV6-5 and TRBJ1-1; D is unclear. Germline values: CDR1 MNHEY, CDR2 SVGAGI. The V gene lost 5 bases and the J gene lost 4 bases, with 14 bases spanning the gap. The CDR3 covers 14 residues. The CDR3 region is CASSPQARVTEAFF. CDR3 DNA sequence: TGTGCCAGCAGTCCCCAGGCAAGGGTCACTGAAGCTTTCTTT.

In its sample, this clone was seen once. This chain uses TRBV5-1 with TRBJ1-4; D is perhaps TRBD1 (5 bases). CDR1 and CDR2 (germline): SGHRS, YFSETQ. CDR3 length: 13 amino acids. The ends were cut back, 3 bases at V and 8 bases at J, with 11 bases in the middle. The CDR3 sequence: CASSYGTAEKLFF. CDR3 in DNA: TGCGCCAGCAGCTACGGGACCGCAGAAAAACTGTTTTTT.

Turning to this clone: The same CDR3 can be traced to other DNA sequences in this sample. CDR3 region: CASSLEANTEAFF. CDR3 bases: TGCGCCAGCAGCTTGGAGGCGAACACTGAAGCTTTCTTT. This rearrangement joins TRBV5-1 to TRBJ1-1; D is unclear. This CDR3 has 13 residues. Germline assignment: CDR1 SGHRS and CDR2 YFSETQ. V was pared by 0 bases and J by 1 base, with 4 bases between.

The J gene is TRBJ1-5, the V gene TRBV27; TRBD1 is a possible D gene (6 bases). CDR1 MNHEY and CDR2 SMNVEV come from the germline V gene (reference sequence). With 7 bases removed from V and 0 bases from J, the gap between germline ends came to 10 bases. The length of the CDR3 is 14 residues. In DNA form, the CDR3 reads TGTGCCAGCAAGGACAGCTATAGCAATCAGCCCCAGCATTTT. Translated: CASKDSYSNQPQHF.

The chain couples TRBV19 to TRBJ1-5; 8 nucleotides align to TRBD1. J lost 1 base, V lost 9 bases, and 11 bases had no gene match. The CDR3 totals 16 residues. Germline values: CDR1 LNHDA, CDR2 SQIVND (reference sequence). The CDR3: CASGDRNLRSNQPQHF. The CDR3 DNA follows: TGTGCCAGCGGGGACAGGAACCTTAGGAGCAATCAGCCCCAGCATTTT. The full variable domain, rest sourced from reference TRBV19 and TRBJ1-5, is DGGITQSPKYLFRKEGQNVTLSCEQNLNHDAMYWYRQDPGQGLRLIYYSQIVNDFQKGDIAEGYSVSREKKESFPLTVTSAQKNPTAFYLCASGDRNLRSNQPQHFGDGTRLSIL.

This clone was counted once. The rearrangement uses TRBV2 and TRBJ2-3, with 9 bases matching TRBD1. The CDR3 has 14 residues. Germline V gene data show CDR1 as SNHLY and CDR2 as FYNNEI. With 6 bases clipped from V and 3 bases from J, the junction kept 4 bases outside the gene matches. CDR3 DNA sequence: TGTGCCAGCAGCAACAGGGGGCGGACAGATACGCAGTATTTT. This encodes CASSNRGRTDTQYF.